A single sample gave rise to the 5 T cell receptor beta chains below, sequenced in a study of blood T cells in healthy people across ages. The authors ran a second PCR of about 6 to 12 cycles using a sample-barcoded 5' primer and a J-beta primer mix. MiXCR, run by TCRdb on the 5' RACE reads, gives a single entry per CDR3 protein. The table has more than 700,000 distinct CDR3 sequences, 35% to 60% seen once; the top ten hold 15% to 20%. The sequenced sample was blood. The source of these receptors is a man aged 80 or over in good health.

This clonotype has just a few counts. The CDR3, as DNA: TGCAGCGTTGACAGGGGGGGAAACTATGGCTACACCTTC. As protein: CSVDRGGNYGYTF. The chain carries TRBV29-1 and TRBJ1-2; 7 positions agree with TRBD1. Looked up from germline, CDR1 is SQVTM and CDR2 is ANQGSEA. CDR3 length: 13 residues. The J segment lost 2 bases and the V segment lost 3 bases, leaving 3 bases of the junction unmatched.

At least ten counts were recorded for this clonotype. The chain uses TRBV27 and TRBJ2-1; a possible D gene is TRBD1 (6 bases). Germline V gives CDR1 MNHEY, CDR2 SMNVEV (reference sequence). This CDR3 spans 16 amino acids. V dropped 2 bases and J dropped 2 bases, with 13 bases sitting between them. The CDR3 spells CASSLRGTVTYNEQFF. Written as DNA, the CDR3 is TGTGCCAGCAGTTTAAGGGGGACCGTAACCTACAATGAGCAGTTCTTC.

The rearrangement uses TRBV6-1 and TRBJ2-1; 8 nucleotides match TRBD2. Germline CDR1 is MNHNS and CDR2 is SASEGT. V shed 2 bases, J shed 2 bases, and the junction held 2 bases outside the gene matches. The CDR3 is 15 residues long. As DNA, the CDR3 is TGTGCCAGCAGTGAAACTAGCGGTACCTACAATGAGCAGTTCTTC. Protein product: CASSETSGTYNEQFF.

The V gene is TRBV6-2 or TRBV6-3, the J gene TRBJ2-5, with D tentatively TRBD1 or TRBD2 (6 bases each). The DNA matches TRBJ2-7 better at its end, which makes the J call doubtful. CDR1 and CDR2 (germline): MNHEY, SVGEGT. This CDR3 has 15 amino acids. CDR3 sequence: CASTEGGRGRYEQYF. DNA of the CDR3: TGTGCCAGCACCGAGGGGGGCAGGGGACGATACGAGCAGTACTTC.

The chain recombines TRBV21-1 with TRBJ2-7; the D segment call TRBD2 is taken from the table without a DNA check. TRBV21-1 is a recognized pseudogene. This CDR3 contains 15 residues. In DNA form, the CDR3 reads TGTGCCAGCAGCAAAGCTGGCGGGTCGGCCCACGAGCAGTACTTC. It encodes CASSKAGGSAHEQYF.